This T cell receptor (beta chain) is drawn from a study of T cells in Graves' hyperthyroidism and ophthalmopathy. The sample holds many counts of this clonotype. CDR1 KGHDR and CDR2 SFDVKD come from the germline V gene. The CDR3 extends over 16 amino acids. Trimming left V 0 bases short and J 0 bases short, with 9 bases between. Amplification targeted TCR beta CDR3 regions from RNA transcripts. Primed by the HTBI set, a first-round RT-PCR was run on the TCR CDR3. TCRdb re-derived calls from the multiplex PCR reads in MiXCR, one entry per CDR3 protein. The repertoire includes about 500,000 distinct CDR3 sequences, under 15% of them detected once, and 15% to 20% sits in the top ten.

The rearrangement links TRBV24-1 to TRBJ2-3; D unresolved. Input material: blood. This receptor was obtained from a woman aged 18 to 35 with Graves' hyperthyroidism. CDR3 bases: TGTGCCACCAGTGATTTGTTGGGAACTAGCACAGATACGCAGTATTTT. This gives the protein CATSDLLGTSTDTQYF.